Shown below are 13 T cell receptor beta chains from a single sample sequenced in a study of cytomegalovirus exposure and HLA in healthy donors. Vbeta (60) and Jbeta (13) primers were used in the PCR. Produced via immunoSEQ multiplex PCR; TCRdb's table is partial and in-frame only. The sample shows some 130,000 clones, around 83% of them seen only once. The specimen was PBMCs. These receptors all stem from a girl aged 2 to 10 in good health and CMV-seronegative.

This chain links TRBV2 with TRBJ1-2; 7 bases agree with TRBD1. Germline trimming cut 4 bases from V and 6 bases from J; bases unmatched to any gene: 2. From germline, CDR1 is SNHLY and CDR2 FYNNEI. The CDR3 has 12 amino acids. The chain's CDR3 is CASSVTGDGYTF. The CDR3 DNA reads TGTGCCAGCAGTGTTACAGGGGATGGCTACACCTTC.

The rearrangement uses TRBV21-1 and TRBJ1-1. TRBV21-1 is listed as a pseudogene. The CDR3 covers 11 residues. The DNA for the CDR3 is TGTGCCAGCAGTCCCTACGCTGAAGCTTTCTTT. Amino acid sequence: CASSPYAEAFF.

The chain uses TRBV5-1 and TRBJ2-1; TRBD2 matches at 7 bases. V was pared by 6 bases and J by 1 base, with 7 bases of the junction left unmatched. The length of the CDR3 is 15 residues. Germline V gives CDR1 SGHRS, CDR2 YFSETQ. CDR3 sequence (DNA): TGCGCCAGCACCATTGGGGGGGGGTCCTACAATGAGCAGTTCTTC. Protein product: CASTIGGGSYNEQFF.

As for this clone: Other DNA sequences from this sample encode an identical CDR3 as well. The chain joins TRBV6-5 to TRBJ2-5; D ambiguous. Germline CDR1 MNHEY, CDR2 SVGAGI. Trimming removed 4 bases at V and 2 bases at J, with 11 bases between. The CDR3 is made up of 14 amino acids. Written as DNA, the CDR3 is TGTGCCAGCAGTTCCGGTCGCGGTCAAGAGACCCAGTACTTC. This encodes CASSSGRGQETQYF.

CDR3 coding DNA: TGCGCCAGCAGCTTGGCCGCAATCGGGACAGGGTATGGCTACACCTTC. Its protein product is CASSLAAIGTGYGYTF. The chain is built from TRBV5-1 and TRBJ1-2; 9 bases line up with TRBD1. CDR3 length: 16 residues. Germline loops: CDR1 SGHRS, CDR2 YFSETQ. V trimming: 0 bases; J trimming: 5 bases; junction bases outside the gene matches: 8.

V usage is TRBV5-8 and J usage is TRBJ2-7; tentative D call: TRBD1 (6 bases). V was cut by 4 bases and J by 3 bases, with 20 bases left in between. Germline CDR1 SGHTS, CDR2 YDEGEE. The CDR3 runs 16 residues. This CDR3 is CASSGGRRTGFYEQYF. The CDR3 bases are TGTGCCAGCAGCGGGGGCCGGAGAACAGGGTTCTACGAGCAGTACTTC.

V and J are TRBV19 and TRBJ2-1; D perhaps matches TRBD1 (5 bases). The V end lost 7 bases, the J end lost 4 bases, and 11 bases lay between the germline ends. Germline V gene data show CDR1 as LNHDA and CDR2 as SQIVND (reference sequence). The CDR3 is 13 amino acids. The CDR3 reads CASTSKGYNEQFF. CDR3 sequence (DNA): TGTGCCAGTACCTCGAAGGGGTACAATGAGCAGTTCTTC.

The genes are TRBV5-1 and TRBJ2-7, with 8 bases lining up with TRBD2. The CDR3 totals 16 residues. The germline V gene has CDR1 SGHRS and CDR2 YFSETQ. Trimming took 4 bases from V and 1 from J; bases not matched to a gene: 10. For the CDR3, the DNA is TGCGCCAGCAGCCCTTTCGAAACTAGCGGATCCTACGAGCAGTACTTC. This codes for CASSPFETSGSYEQYF.

The rearrangement uses TRBV28 and TRBJ1-1; 7 bases map to TRBD1. There are 16 residues in the CDR3. V gave up 9 bases and J gave up 0 bases; unmatched junction bases: 13. The V gene's germline CDR1 is MDHEN and CDR2 SYDVKM. CDR3 in amino acids: CASGDRTIILNTEAFF. CDR3 nucleotide sequence: TGTGCCAGTGGGGACAGAACTATAATACTGAACACTGAAGCTTTCTTT.

The chain carries TRBV7-6 and TRBJ2-5; 8 bases map to TRBD2. V shed 1 base, J shed 2 bases, and the junction held 6 bases outside the gene matches. Germline CDR1 reads SGHVS; CDR2 reads FNYEAQ. The CDR3 contains 16 residues. For the CDR3, the DNA is TGTGCCAGCAGCTTAGGGACGGGGGGGTTTCAAGAGACCCAGTACTTC. Protein product: CASSLGTGGFQETQYF.

This sequence joins TRBV7-9 and TRBJ1-2, with a tentative D call TRBD1 (6 bases). The V gene's germline CDR1 is SEHNR and CDR2 FQNEAQ (reference sequence). There are 13 residues in the CDR3. Deletions cut 11 bases from V and 0 bases from J, with 13 bases between. CDR3 sequence (DNA): TGTGCCCTTAGGACAGCAGCTAACTATGGCTACACCTTC. Protein sequence: CALRTAANYGYTF.

The chain links TRBV4-1 to TRBJ2-7, with D perhaps matching TRBD2 (6 bases). Deletions cut 0 bases from V and 3 bases from J, with 9 bases between. Germline CDR1 and CDR2: MGHRA and YSYEKL. CDR3 size: 14 residues. In DNA, the CDR3 is TGCGCCAGCAGCCAAGAGGAGGGTGTCTACGAGCAGTACTTC. This codes for CASSQEEGVYEQYF.

The V call is TRBV15, the J call TRBJ1-5; D possibly corresponds to TRBD1 (6 bases). Germline V lookup: CDR1 LNHNV, CDR2 YYDKDF (reference sequence). CDR3 size: 16 residues. Trimming shortened V by 4 bases and J by 4 bases, and 17 bases separated the two germline ends. This CDR3 is CATSTILDSPNQPQHF. CDR3 nucleotide sequence: TGTGCCACCAGCACAATCCTGGACAGCCCTAATCAGCCCCAGCATTTT.